Below are 3 T cell receptor beta chains sequenced from a single sample in a study of blood T cell repertoires in COVID-19. TCRdb keeps only in-frame clones here, not all; method: immunoSEQ multiplex PCR. The sample consists of 150,000 to 180,000 clones, roughly four fifths of them appearing once. The sequencing input was peripheral blood. These receptor sequences come from a woman between 55 and 75 years old with COVID-19, enrolled during active disease.

The CDR3 is CASSTGAGGQPQHF. For the CDR3, the DNA is TGTGCCAGTAGTACAGGGGCGGGAGGTCAGCCCCAGCATTTT. This chain connects TRBV19 to TRBJ1-5, with TRBD1 as a possible D gene (6 bases). V was pared by 4 bases and J by 6 bases, with 13 bases between. The CDR3 has 14 amino acids. Germline V gene data show CDR1 as LNHDA and CDR2 as SQIVND (reference sequence).

This rearrangement joins TRBV7-8 to TRBJ2-7; TRBD1 agrees at 8 bases. Germline assignment: CDR1 SGHVS and CDR2 FQNEAQ. This CDR3 comprises 17 residues. V shed 0 bases and J 7 bases; nucleotides not matched to a gene: 14. The CDR3 here is CASSLAGPGGLVWEQYV. CDR3 DNA: TGTGCCAGCAGCTTAGCGGGTCCAGGGGGCTTGGTTTGGGAGCAGTACGTC.

This clone was seen once. The gene calls are TRBV19 and TRBJ1-5; the D is unclear. Per germline, CDR1 LNHDA and CDR2 SQIVND (reference sequence). V shed 3 bases and J shed 7 bases, with 10 bases lying between them. The CDR3 loop spans 13 amino acids. The CDR3 is CASSMGGLQPQHF. Here the CDR3 DNA reads TGTGCCAGTAGTATGGGAGGTTTGCAGCCCCAGCATTTT.